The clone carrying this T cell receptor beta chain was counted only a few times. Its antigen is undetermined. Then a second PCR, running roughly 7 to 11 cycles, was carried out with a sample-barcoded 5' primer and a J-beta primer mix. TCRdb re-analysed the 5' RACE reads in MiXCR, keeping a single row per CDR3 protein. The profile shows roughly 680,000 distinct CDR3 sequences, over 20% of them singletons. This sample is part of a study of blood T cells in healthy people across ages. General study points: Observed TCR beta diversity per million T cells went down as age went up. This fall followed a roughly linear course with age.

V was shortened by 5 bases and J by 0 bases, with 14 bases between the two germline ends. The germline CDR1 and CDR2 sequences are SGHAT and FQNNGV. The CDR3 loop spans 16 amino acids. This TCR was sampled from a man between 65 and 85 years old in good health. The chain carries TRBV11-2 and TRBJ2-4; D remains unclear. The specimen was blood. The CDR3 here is CASSHPAAEAKNIQYF. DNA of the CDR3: TGTGCCAGCAGCCACCCCGCAGCAGAAGCCAAAAACATTCAGTACTTC.